The T cell receptor (beta chain) under discussion was sequenced for a study of blood T cell repertoires in COVID-19. Germline V gene lookup returns CDR1 MDHEN and CDR2 SYDVKM. V was cut by 5 bases and J by 4 bases, with 21 bases left in between. The CDR3 sequence is 16 residues long. Data came from immunoSEQ multiplex PCR; TCRdb stores just in-frame clones and leaves some out. Of about 200,000 clones detected, around 84% appear once; the ten largest clones hold over 10%. The source material was peripheral blood. This clonotype was sampled from a human donor in a cohort sampled during active COVID-19. The gene calls are TRBV28 and TRBJ2-7, with D tentatively TRBD2 (6 bases). The CDR3 region has the DNA TGTGCCAGCAGTCCCTCCGGCAGGAGGGTTCGGTACGAGCAGTACTTC. It yields the protein CASSPSGRRVRYEQYF.